What follows are 27 T cell receptor beta chains derived from one specimen sequenced in a study of blood T cells in healthy people across ages. A second roughly 6 to 11 cycle PCR used barcoded and J-beta primers. TCRdb reprocessed the 5' RACE reads with MiXCR, giving one entry per CDR3 protein. Of about 970,000 distinct CDR3 sequences in the sample, about 53% were seen once. Sequenced: blood. These receptors were collected from a woman aged 55-69 years in good health.

The chain links TRBV20-1 to TRBJ2-1; 12 positions agree with TRBD2. Germline-derived CDR1 and CDR2 are DFQATT and SNEGSKA (reference sequence). The CDR3 covers 21 residues. Trimming removed 5 bases from V and 0 bases from J; junction bases left unmatched: 20. The CDR3 nucleotides read TGCAGTGCTCCTGCCCTCGGTTGGCTAGCGGGAGGGAGAAGCTCCTACAATGAGCAGTTCTTC. This codes for CSAPALGWLAGGRSSYNEQFF.

The chain recombines TRBV6-1 with TRBJ2-4; 7 nucleotides match TRBD1. Germline CDR1 MNHNS, CDR2 SASEGT. The CDR3 runs to 15 residues. Unmatched junction bases numbered 3, after V lost 3 bases and J lost 1 base. CDR3 DNA: TGTGCCAGCAGTGACCAGACAGGGGCCAAAAACATTCAGTACTTC. Amino acids: CASSDQTGAKNIQYF.

V and J are TRBV20-1 and TRBJ1-1, with 7 bases lining up with TRBD1. Germline V gene lookup returns CDR1 DFQATT and CDR2 SNEGSKA (reference sequence). The CDR3 is 13 amino acids. V lost 4 bases to trimming and J lost 0 bases; unmatched junction nucleotides: 2. This CDR3 reads CSAITGVNTEAFF. Here the CDR3 DNA reads TGCAGTGCTATCACAGGGGTGAACACTGAAGCTTTCTTT.

This chain uses TRBV2 with TRBJ2-1; D possibly matches TRBD1 or TRBD2 (5 bases each). CDR1 and CDR2 (germline): SNHLY, FYNNEI. The CDR3 sequence is 17 residues long. Between the trimmed V and J ends, which lost 6 bases and 5 bases, there was a span of 23 bases. This chain's CDR3 is CASRSGTPPTTHNEQFF. DNA of the CDR3: TGTGCCAGCAGGTCGGGGACCCCCCCAACGACACACAATGAGCAGTTCTTC.

V and J are TRBV5-1 and TRBJ1-6; weak D call: TRBD1 (5 bases). The V gene's germline CDR1 is SGHRS and CDR2 YFSETQ. The CDR3 covers 15 residues. The V gene lost 6 bases and the J gene lost 0 bases, with 10 bases spanning the gap. The CDR3 is CASNSGSSYNSPLHF. DNA of the CDR3: TGCGCCAGCAATTCAGGGAGCTCCTATAATTCACCCCTCCACTTT. Full variable domain (rest looked up from reference TRBV5-1 and TRBJ1-6): KAGVTQTPRYLIKTRGQQVTLSCSPISGHRSVSWYQQTPGQGLQFLFEYFSETQRNKGNFPGRFSGRQFSNSRSEMNVSTLELGDSALYLCASNSGSSYNSPLHFGNGTRLTVT.

J is TRBJ1-2 and V is TRBV7-2, with D unresolved. CDR1 is SGHTA, CDR2 FQGNSA, per germline. The V and J ends lost 2 bases and 4 bases respectively, with 17 bases between them. CDR3 length: 16 residues. This chain's CDR3 is CASSLLGPADLYGYTF. The CDR3 coding sequence is TGTGCCAGCAGCTTATTGGGCCCAGCAGACCTCTATGGCTACACCTTC.

V gene TRBV9 combines with J gene TRBJ2-6; D call uncertain. V lost 4 bases, J lost 4 bases, and 12 bases lay in between. In germline, CDR1 is SGDLS, CDR2 YYNGEE. This CDR3 is built from 15 residues. CDR3 in amino acids: CASSSPMGGANVLTF. CDR3 DNA: TGTGCCAGCAGCTCCCCCATGGGAGGGGCCAACGTCCTGACTTTC.

The gene calls are TRBV7-2 and TRBJ1-2, with D hard to call. Germline V gene sequence: CDR1 SGHTA, CDR2 FQGNSA. The length of the CDR3 is 14 residues. V was pared by 5 bases and J by 5 bases, with 15 bases between. The DNA of the CDR3 is TGTGCCAGCAGCCGTGGTACGCCGGGGTATGGCTACACCTTC. Protein: CASSRGTPGYGYTF.

The table lists this clonotype with a few counts. The rearrangement links TRBV12-3 or TRBV12-4 to TRBJ2-7, with 9 bases lining up with TRBD2. The CDR3 loop spans 17 amino acids. The V and J ends lost 1 base and 0 bases, in that order; junction bases with no gene match: 7. The CDR3 is CASSLGSSGKSSYEQYF. CDR3 DNA sequence: TGTGCCAGCAGTTTAGGGTCTAGCGGGAAGAGCTCCTACGAGCAGTACTTC.

The sample holds a few counts of this clonotype. This chain uses TRBV12-3 or TRBV12-4 with TRBJ2-7, with D unclear. The V end was cut by 5 bases, the J end by 0 bases, with 11 bases between. This CDR3 has 14 residues. The CDR3 DNA reads TGTGCCAGCAGTGGTCCCGGAAGCTCCTACGAGCAGTACTTC. Translation gives CASSGPGSSYEQYF.

The rearrangement links TRBV7-9 to TRBJ2-3; D unclear. V lost 1 base and J lost 4, with 12 bases in between. Germline values: CDR1 SEHNR, CDR2 FQNEAQ (reference sequence). This CDR3 region has 15 residues. CDR3 region: CASSLVRGAADTQYF. In DNA form, the CDR3 reads TGTGCCAGCAGCTTAGTACGCGGAGCAGCAGATACGCAGTATTTT.

Comments on this clonotype: A read error may account for a junction end that differs from germline. This chain uses TRBV27 with TRBJ2-1; D uncertain. The CDR3 is made up of 14 amino acids. The V gene's germline CDR1 is MNHEY and CDR2 SMNVEV (reference sequence). The CDR3 here is CASGLRNSYNGQFF. The CDR3 region has the DNA TGTGCCAGCGGCTTGAGAAACTCCTACAATGGGCAGTTCTTC.

The chain is built from TRBV7-3 and TRBJ2-5; D is unresolved. V lost 5 bases, J lost 5 bases, and 12 bases lay in between. The CDR3 has 13 residues. Germline values: CDR1 SGHTA, CDR2 FQGTGA. The CDR3 DNA reads TGTGCCAGCAGCCGTCGATCGGGCGAGACCCAGTACTTC. Translating gives CASSRRSGETQYF.

The V call is TRBV7-9, the J call TRBJ2-1; TRBD1 might be the D (5 bases). This CDR3 has 16 residues. Germline V CDR1 and CDR2: SEHNR, FQNEAQ (reference sequence). V lost 6 bases and J lost 10, with 25 bases in between. CDR3 coding DNA: TGTGCCAGCAGAAAGGGGTCGGATGAGTTTCGTAAGGAGCAGTTCTTC. This sequence encodes CASRKGSDEFRKEQFF.

This clonotype appeared a few times. This chain links TRBV7-2 with TRBJ2-4, with D possibly matching TRBD2 (6 bases). With the DNA end fitting TRBJ2-5 better, the J assignment may be wrong. CDR1 is SGHTA and CDR2 is FQGNSA in the germline V gene. CDR3 length: 14 amino acids. CDR3 in amino acids: CASSSDYSGETQYF. Here the CDR3 DNA reads TGTGCCAGCAGCTCGGACTATAGTGGGGAGACCCAGTACTTC.

A few counts support this clonotype. V and J are TRBV29-1 and TRBJ2-1; 9 bases line up with TRBD2. CDR3 size: 14 residues. Germline loops: CDR1 SQVTM, CDR2 ANQGSEA. The trim removed 7 bases at V and 4 bases at J, leaving 8 bases unmatched. In nucleotides, the CDR3 is TGCAGCGCCGCGGGTAGCGGGAGTTACAATGAGCAGTTCTTC. Translated, it gives CSAAGSGSYNEQFF.

This clonotype was counted at least ten times. The rearrangement joins TRBV29-1 to TRBJ1-4, with D possibly TRBD1 on 5 matching bases. Trimming cost V 4 bases and J 6 bases, with 6 bases left between them. The CDR3 sequence is 11 residues long. Germline V gene data show CDR1 as SQVTM and CDR2 as ANQGSEA. CDR3 DNA sequence: TGCAGCGTTGGGGACGATGAAAAACTGTTTTTT. Protein product: CSVGDDEKLFF.

This clonotype was counted at least ten times. The J gene is TRBJ2-7, the V gene TRBV7-2; D uncertain. Trimming took off 5 bases at V and 2 bases at J, with 10 bases between the two ends. CDR1 is SGHTA and CDR2 is FQGNSA in the germline V gene. This CDR3 has 13 amino acids. CDR3 sequence: CASSVAGTYEQYF. For the CDR3, the DNA is TGTGCCAGCAGCGTGGCTGGGACCTACGAGCAGTACTTC.

The CDR3 loop is CASSLRPDSALYF. Written as DNA, the CDR3 is TGTGCCAGCAGCTTAAGACCGGACAGCGCCCTGTACTTC. The V and J genes are TRBV7-6 and TRBJ2-4; D perhaps matches TRBD1 (6 bases). V dropped 2 bases and J dropped 15 bases, with 17 bases sitting between them. The CDR3 has 13 residues. Per germline, CDR1 SGHVS and CDR2 FNYEAQ. Full variable domain (rest looked up from reference TRBV7-6 and TRBJ2-4): GAGVSQSPRYKVTKRGQDVALRCDPISGHVSLYWYRQALGQGPEFLTYFNYEAQQDKSGLPNDRFSAERPEGSISTLTIQRTEQRDSAMYRCASSLRPDSALYFGAGTRLSVL.

As to this clonotype: No conserved phenylalanine or tryptophan is present at the end of the CDR3, so a read error is the likely explanation. This chain joins TRBV2 and TRBJ1-4; D is ambiguous. V dropped 9 bases and J dropped 0 bases, with 14 bases sitting between them. The CDR3 loop spans 15 amino acids. Germline CDR1 and CDR2: SNHLY and FYNNEI. CDR3 in DNA: TGTGCCAGTCATATCCTCCGTACAACTAATGAAAAACTGTTTTTA. Translation gives CASHILRTTNEKLFL.

The chain uses TRBV20-1 and TRBJ2-5; 7 nucleotides line up with TRBD1. CDR1 is DFQATT, CDR2 SNEGSKA, per germline (reference sequence). This CDR3 is 11 amino acids long. Trimming at V came to 4 bases and at J to 4 bases, leaving 0 bases not matched to a gene. The CDR3 bases are TGCAGTGCTAACAGGGGAGAGACCCAGTACTTC. This gives the protein CSANRGETQYF.

The chain recombines TRBV4-3 with TRBJ2-3; D is undetermined. The CDR3 runs to 14 residues. Germline CDR1 reads LGHNA; CDR2 reads YSLEER. Trimming left V 0 bases short and J 14 bases short, with 18 bases between. The CDR3 here is CASSQDYRVDFPYF. Written as DNA, the CDR3 is TGCGCCAGCAGCCAAGATTATAGGGTAGACTTTCCGTATTTT.

V usage is TRBV28 and J usage is TRBJ2-3, with 9 bases matching TRBD2. J gave up 7 bases and V 8 bases, and 7 bases lay outside the gene matches. Germline V gene data show CDR1 as MDHEN and CDR2 as SYDVKM. This CDR3 region has 13 residues. The DNA for the CDR3 is TGTGCCAGCGGTATAGCGGGAGCAAATACGCAGTATTTT. Protein product: CASGIAGANTQYF.

This chain links TRBV10-3 with TRBJ1-4; the match to TRBD1 covers 7 bases. CDR3 length equals 14 residues. The junction had 6 bases not matched to a gene; V was cut back by 3 bases and J by 8 bases. Per germline, CDR1 ENHRY and CDR2 SYGVKD. The CDR3 is CAISDGQAGEKLFF. The CDR3 DNA sequence: TGTGCCATCAGTGACGGACAGGCGGGCGAAAAACTGTTTTTT.

This clonotype appeared a few times. This rearrangement joins TRBV27 to TRBJ1-2, with D hard to call. Per germline, CDR1 MNHEY and CDR2 SMNVEV (reference sequence). The CDR3 length is 14 residues. V shed 6 bases and J shed 8 bases, with 19 bases lying between them. CDR3 loop: CASRYTSSGSGYTF. CDR3 coding DNA: TGTGCCAGCAGGTATACCTCATCCGGGTCCGGCTACACCTTC.

In its sample, this clonotype was seen a few times. The chain employs TRBV3-1 and TRBJ2-1; 11 bases match TRBD2. CDR1 is LGHDT, CDR2 YNNKEL, per germline (reference sequence). This CDR3 is built from 16 residues. V lost 3 bases to trimming and J lost 10 bases; unmatched junction nucleotides: 11. The CDR3 DNA follows: TGTGCCAGCAGCCAGTTAGGGGGACTAGCGGATTTGGAGCAGTTCTTC. Translated: CASSQLGGLADLEQFF.

The chain carries TRBV6-5 and TRBJ2-4; perhaps TRBD2 as D (5 bases). The J call could be wrong; TRBJ2-7 is a better fit for the DNA end. Germline CDR1 and CDR2: MNHEY and SVGAGI. The CDR3 is made up of 15 amino acids. The CDR3 sequence: CASSYDRGRYSEQYF. In nucleotides, the CDR3 is TGTGCCAGCAGTTATGATCGGGGTCGGTACTCCGAGCAGTACTTC.